Here is one T cell receptor (beta chain) with its context. These data belong to a study of cytomegalovirus exposure and HLA in healthy donors. CDR1 and CDR2 (germline): SQVTM, ANQGSEA. This CDR3 has 12 residues. Trimming removed 5 bases from V and 4 bases from J, with 11 bases in between. PCR was performed using 60 Vbeta and 13 Jbeta primers. Repertoires were generated with immunoSEQ multiplex PCR, while TCRdb's copy carries only in-frame clones and drops some. The sample table sets out roughly 51,000 clones. The donors comprised healthy bone marrow donors. The chain is built from TRBV29-1 and TRBJ2-5; a possible D gene is TRBD2 (5 bases). Sequencing was carried out using PBMCs. The receptor comes from a woman aged 50 to 60 in good health and CMV-seropositive. CDR3 DNA sequence: TGCAGCGTTCAGCGGTCCACAGAGACCCAGTACTTC. Translation: CSVQRSTETQYF.